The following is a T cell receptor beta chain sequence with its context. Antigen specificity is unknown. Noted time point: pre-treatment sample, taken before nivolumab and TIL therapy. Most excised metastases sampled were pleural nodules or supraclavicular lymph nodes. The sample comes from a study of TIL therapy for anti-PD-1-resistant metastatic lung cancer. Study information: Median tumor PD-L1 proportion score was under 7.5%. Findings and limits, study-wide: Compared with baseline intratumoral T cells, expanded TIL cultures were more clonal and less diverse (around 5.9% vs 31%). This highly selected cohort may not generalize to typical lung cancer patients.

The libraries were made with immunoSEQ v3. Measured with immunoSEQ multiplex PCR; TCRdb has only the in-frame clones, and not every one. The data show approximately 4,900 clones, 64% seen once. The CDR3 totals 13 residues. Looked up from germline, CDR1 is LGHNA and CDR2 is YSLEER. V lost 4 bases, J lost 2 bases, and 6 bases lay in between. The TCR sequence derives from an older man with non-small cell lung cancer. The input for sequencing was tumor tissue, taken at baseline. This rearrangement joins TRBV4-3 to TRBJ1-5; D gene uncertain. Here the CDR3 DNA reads TGCGCCAGCAGCCGGGGTGGCAATCAGCCCCAGCATTTT. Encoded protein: CASSRGGNQPQHF.